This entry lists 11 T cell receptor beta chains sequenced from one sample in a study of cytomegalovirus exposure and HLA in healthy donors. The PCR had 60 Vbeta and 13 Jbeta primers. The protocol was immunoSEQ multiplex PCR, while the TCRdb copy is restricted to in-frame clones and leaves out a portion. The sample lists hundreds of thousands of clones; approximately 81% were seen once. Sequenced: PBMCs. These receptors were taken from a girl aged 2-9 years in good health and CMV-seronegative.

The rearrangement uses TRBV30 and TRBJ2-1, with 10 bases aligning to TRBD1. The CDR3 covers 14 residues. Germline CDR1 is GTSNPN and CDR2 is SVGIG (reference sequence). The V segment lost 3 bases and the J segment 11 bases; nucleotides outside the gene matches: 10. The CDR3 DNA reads TGTGCCTGGAGACCGGGACAGGGGTTCTATAAGCAGTTCTTC. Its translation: CAWRPGQGFYKQFF.

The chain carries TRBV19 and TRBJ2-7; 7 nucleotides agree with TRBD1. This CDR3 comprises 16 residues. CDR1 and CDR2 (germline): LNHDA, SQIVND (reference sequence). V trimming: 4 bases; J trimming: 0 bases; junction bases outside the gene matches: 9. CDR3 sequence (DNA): TGTGCCAGTAGTACCTCCGGGACAGTCCTCTCCTACGAGCAGTACTTC. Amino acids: CASSTSGTVLSYEQYF.

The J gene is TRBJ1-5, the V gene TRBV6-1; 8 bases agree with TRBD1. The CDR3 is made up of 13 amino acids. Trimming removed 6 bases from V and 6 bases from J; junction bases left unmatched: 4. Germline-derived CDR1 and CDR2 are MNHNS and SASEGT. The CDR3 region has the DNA TGTGCCAGCAGCGGACAGGGCAGTCAGCCCCAGCATTTT. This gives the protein CASSGQGSQPQHF.

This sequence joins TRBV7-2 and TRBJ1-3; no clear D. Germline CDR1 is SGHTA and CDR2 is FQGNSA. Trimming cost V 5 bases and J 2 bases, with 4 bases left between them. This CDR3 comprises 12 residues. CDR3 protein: CASSPPGNTIYF. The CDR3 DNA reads TGTGCCAGCAGCCCTCCTGGAAACACCATATATTTT.

The DNA of the CDR3 is TGTGCCAGTAGTGAGAGCTCCTACAATGAGCAGTTCTTC. It encodes CASSESSYNEQFF. The J gene is TRBJ2-1, the V gene TRBV19; D uncertain. Trimming stripped 5 bases from V and 0 bases from J, with 5 bases between. CDR3 length: 13 amino acids. CDR1 is LNHDA, CDR2 SQIVND, per germline (reference sequence).

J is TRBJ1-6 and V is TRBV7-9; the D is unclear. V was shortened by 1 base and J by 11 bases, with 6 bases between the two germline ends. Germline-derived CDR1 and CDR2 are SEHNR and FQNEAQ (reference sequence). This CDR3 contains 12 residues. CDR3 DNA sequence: TGTGCCAGCAGCTTAGAGTGGCCACCCCTCCACTTT. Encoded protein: CASSLEWPPLHF.

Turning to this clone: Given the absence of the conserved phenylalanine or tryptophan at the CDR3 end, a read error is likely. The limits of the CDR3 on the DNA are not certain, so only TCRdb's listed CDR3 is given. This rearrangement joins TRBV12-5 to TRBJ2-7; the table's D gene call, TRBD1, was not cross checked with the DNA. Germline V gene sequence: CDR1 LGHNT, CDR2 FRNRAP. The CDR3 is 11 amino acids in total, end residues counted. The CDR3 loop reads CASGSPPGLPR.

For the CDR3, the DNA is TGCGCCAGCAGCGTCGGAGGCCCTACCTACGAGCAGTACTTC. Amino acids: CASSVGGPTYEQYF. The V gene is TRBV5-1, the J gene TRBJ2-7, with D possibly matching TRBD2 (5 bases). V lost 4 bases and J lost 2, with 13 bases in between. The germline V gene has CDR1 SGHRS and CDR2 YFSETQ. The CDR3 is 14 amino acids.

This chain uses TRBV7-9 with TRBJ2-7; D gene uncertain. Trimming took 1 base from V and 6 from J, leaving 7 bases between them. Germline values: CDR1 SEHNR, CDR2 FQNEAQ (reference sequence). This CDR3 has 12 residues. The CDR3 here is CASSLVRGEQYF. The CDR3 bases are TGTGCCAGCAGCTTAGTCAGAGGCGAGCAGTACTTC.

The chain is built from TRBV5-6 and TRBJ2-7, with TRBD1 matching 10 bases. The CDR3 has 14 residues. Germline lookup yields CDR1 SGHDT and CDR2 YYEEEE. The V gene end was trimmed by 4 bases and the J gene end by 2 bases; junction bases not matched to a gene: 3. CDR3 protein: CASSIGTGAYEQYF. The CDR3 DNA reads TGTGCCAGCAGCATAGGGACAGGGGCCTACGAGCAGTACTTC.

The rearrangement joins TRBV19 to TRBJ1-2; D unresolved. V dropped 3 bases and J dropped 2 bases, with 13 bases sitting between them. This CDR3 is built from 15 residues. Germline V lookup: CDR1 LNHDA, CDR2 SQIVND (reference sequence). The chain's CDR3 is CASSISRTLNYGYTF. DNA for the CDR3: TGTGCCAGTAGTATTTCGAGAACCCTAAACTATGGCTACACCTTC.